This entry describes one T cell receptor (beta chain). The antigen it binds to is not known. No quality values exist for individual bases; no much larger clone is one base distant. The collaborating institutions used their own protocols to collect whole blood in K2EDTA tubes. For TCRbeta analysis, collaborators shipped samples in one of three forms: frozen whole blood, isolated PBMCs, or DNA extracted from either of those sample types. TCRbeta CDR3 regions were amplified from genomic DNA using the immunoSEQ Assay, a bias-controlled multiplex PCR. The paper's processing steps were these. The number of nucleated cells in each sample was estimated from the amplification of reference gene primers within the assay. To quantify the absolute abundance of each unique TCRbeta CDR3 rearrangement, sequence reads were collapsed and filtered. For each sample, productive Simpson clonality was calculated by taking the square root of Simpson's diversity index across productive rearrangements. This is the immuneACCESS table as TCRdb keeps it, with only in-frame sequences that have V and J called. A part of the clones is gone; compared with another copy, unresolved V genes explain less than half, and the rest is unexplained. That table supplies the V and J calls and clone size; D and trimming were determined from the DNA. Present in this sample are tens of thousands of clones, roughly nine tenths of which were seen just once. Of the sample, roughly 15% is held by the ten largest clones.

CDR1 and CDR2 were assigned from the germline V gene as SGHRS and YFSETQ. From V the trimming removes 4 bases and from J it removes 9 bases, while the gene matches leave 8 bases of the junction unaccounted for. The CDR3 runs 14 amino acids, cysteine and phenylalanine included. Only the CDR3 part of the read is kept: 42 bases, read in frame from the first base. This sample stems from a study of blood T cell repertoires in COVID-19 (dated by TCRdb to the early 2020s). Background for the entire study: Samples from collaborators originated in the United States, Italy and Spain and spanned both the acute and convalescent phases of COVID-19. The prospective study material was composed of cDNA or gDNA derived from T cells, B-cell-depleted T cells, or PBMCs. The dataset comprised deeply sampled blood TCRbeta repertoires from subjects exposed to, actively infected with, or recovered from COVID-19. The repertoires were released in a freely available public database intended as a resource for research on the immune response to SARS-CoV-2. Samples were obtained from the ongoing ImmuneRACE study (first 160 participants) and from about 1,300 subjects provided by 6 global collaborators. The sample metadata nearly always contained a de-identified subject ID, COVID-19 status, age in years and sex. Where available, HLA class I and class II types were obtained from metadata supplied by the sample provider rather than from assay-based typing. The full study reports these points: How much clinical and demographic metadata was included differed by source and by participant, and the metadata was provided uncurated.

The sequence is built from TRBV5-1 and TRBJ2-1; a stretch of 9 junction bases matches TRBD1. The receptor comes from a woman older than 75 with active or convalescent COVID-19. Material: peripheral blood. The CDR3 reads CASSAGQGGGEQFF. The DNA reads as follows: TGCGCCAGCAGCGCGGGACAGGGTGGGGGTGAGCAGTTCTTC.